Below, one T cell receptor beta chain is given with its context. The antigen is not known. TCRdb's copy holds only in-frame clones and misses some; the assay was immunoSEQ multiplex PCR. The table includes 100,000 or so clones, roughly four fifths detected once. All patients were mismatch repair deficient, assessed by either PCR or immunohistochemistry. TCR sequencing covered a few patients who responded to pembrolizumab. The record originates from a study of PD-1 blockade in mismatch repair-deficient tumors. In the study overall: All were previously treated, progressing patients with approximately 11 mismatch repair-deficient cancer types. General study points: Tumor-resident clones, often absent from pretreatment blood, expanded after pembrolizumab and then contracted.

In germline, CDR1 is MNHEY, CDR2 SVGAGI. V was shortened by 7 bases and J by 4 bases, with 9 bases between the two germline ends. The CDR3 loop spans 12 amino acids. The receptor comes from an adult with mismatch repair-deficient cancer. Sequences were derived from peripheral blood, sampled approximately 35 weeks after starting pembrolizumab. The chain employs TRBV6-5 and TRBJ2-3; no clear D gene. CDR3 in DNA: TGTGCCAGCAAAAATAGTGCAGATACGCAGTATTTT. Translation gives CASKNSADTQYF.